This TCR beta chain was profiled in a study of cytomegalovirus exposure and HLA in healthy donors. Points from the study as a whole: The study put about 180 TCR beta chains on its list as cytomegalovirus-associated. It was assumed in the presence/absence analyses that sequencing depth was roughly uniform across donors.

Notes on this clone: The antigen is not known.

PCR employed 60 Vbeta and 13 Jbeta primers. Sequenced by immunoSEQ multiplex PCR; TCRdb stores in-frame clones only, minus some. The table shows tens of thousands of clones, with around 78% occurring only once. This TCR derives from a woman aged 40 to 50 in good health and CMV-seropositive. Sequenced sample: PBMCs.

CDR3 nucleotide sequence: TGTGCCAGCAGCTTAGGGCGGGAATTTAACACTGAAGCTTTCTTT. It translates to CASSLGREFNTEAFF. The chain couples TRBV5-4 to TRBJ1-1; no reliable D call. This CDR3 contains 15 residues. V lost 2 bases and J 2 bases, leaving 13 bases between the germline ends. Germline V CDR1 and CDR2: SGHNT, YYREEE (reference sequence).